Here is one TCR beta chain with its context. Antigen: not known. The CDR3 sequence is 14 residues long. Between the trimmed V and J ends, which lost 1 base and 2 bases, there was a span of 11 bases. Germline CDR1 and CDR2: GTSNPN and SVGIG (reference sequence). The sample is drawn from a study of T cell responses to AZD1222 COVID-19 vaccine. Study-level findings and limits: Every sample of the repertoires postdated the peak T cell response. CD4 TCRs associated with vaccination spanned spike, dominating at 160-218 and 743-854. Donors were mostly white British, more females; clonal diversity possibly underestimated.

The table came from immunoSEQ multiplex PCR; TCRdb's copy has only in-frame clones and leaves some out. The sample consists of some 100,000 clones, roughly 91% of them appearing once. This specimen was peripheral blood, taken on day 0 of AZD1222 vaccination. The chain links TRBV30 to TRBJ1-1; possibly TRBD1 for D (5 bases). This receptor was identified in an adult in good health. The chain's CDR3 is CAWSAGHENTEAFF. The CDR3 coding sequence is TGTGCCTGGAGTGCAGGACATGAAAACACTGAAGCTTTCTTT.